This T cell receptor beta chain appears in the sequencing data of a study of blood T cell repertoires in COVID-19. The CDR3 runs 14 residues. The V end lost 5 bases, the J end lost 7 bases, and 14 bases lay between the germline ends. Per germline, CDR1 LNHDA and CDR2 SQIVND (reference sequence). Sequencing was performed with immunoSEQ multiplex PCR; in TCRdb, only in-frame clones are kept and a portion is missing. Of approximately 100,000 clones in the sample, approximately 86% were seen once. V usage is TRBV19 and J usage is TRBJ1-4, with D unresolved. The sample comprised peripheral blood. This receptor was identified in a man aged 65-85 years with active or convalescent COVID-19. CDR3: CASSPNPEGEKLFF. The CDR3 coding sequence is TGTGCCAGTAGTCCTAACCCGGAGGGTGAAAAACTGTTTTTT.